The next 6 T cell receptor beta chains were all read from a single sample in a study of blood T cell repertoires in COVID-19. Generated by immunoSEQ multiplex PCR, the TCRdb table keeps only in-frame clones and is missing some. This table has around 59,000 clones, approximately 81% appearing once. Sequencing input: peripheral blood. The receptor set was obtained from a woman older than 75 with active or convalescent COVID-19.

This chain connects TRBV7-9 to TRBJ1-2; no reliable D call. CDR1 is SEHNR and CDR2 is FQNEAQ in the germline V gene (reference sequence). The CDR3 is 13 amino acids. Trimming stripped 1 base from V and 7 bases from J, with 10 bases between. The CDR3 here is CASSLGGLVGYTF. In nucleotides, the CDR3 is TGTGCCAGCAGCTTAGGTGGGCTGGTTGGCTACACCTTC.

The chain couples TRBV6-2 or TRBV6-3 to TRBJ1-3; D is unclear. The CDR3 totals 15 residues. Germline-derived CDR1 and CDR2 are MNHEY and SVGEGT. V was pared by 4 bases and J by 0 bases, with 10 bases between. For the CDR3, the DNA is TGTGCCAGCAGTTCCTACAGAAGCTCTGGAAACACCATATATTTT. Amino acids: CASSSYRSSGNTIYF.

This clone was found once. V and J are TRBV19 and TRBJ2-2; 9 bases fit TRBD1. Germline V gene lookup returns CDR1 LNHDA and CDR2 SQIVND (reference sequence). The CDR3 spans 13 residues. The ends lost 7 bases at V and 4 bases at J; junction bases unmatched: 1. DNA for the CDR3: TGTGCCAGTACGGACAGGGGCACCGGGGAGCTGTTTTTT. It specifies CASTDRGTGELFF. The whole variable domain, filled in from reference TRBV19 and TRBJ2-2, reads DGGITQSPKYLFRKEGQNVTLSCEQNLNHDAMYWYRQDPGQGLRLIYYSQIVNDFQKGDIAEGYSVSREKKESFPLTVTSAQKNPTAFYLCASTDRGTGELFFGEGSRLTVL.

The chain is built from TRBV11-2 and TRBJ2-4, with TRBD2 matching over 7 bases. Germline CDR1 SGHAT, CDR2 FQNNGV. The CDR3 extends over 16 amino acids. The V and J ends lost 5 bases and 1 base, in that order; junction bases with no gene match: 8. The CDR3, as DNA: TGTGCCAGCAGCCGGGGAGGGGTTGACGCCAAAAACATTCAGTACTTC. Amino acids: CASSRGGVDAKNIQYF.

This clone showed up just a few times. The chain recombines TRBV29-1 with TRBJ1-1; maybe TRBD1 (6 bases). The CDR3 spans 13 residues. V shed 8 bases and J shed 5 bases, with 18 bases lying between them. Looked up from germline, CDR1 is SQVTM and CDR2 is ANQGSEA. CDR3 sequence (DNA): TGCAGCACTGACGGGGGGCTGAGAACTGAAGCTTTCTTT. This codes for CSTDGGLRTEAFF.

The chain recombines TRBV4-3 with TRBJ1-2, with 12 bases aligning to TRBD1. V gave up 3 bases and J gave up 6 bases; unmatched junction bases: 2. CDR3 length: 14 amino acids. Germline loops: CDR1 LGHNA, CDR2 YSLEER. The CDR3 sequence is CASSQGQGADGYTF. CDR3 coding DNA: TGCGCCAGCAGCCAGGGACAGGGGGCCGATGGCTACACCTTC.